The 16 T cell receptor beta chains reported below all come from one sample, sequenced in a study of shared clonotypes between healthy human individuals. The protocol was immunoSEQ multiplex PCR, while the TCRdb copy is restricted to in-frame clones and leaves out a portion. The table has some 740,000 clones, roughly 92% seen once. Cells designated naive CD8 were CD45RO-negative and were positively selected for CCR7, with terminally differentiated effector memory CD45RA+ cells excluded. Specimen: naive CD8+ T cells sorted from blood. The receptors stem from a man aged 25 to 40 in good health.

The gene calls are TRBV6-5 and TRBJ1-1; 7 nucleotides line up with TRBD1. Germline V gives CDR1 MNHEY, CDR2 SVGAGI. V lost 3 bases to trimming and J lost 5 bases; unmatched junction nucleotides: 12. This CDR3 is 16 amino acids long. CDR3 nucleotides: TGTGCCAGCAGTTATCAGGGGGGAAGTGGTTTTACTGAAGCTTTCTTT. This sequence encodes CASSYQGGSGFTEAFF.

The chain links TRBV9 to TRBJ2-7; TRBD1 matches at 11 bases. The CDR3 extends over 15 amino acids. From germline, CDR1 is SGDLS and CDR2 YYNGEE. V gave up 4 bases and J gave up 4 bases; unmatched junction bases: 7. The CDR3 DNA sequence: TGTGCCAGCAGCCCCAGGACAGGGGGCGTGTACGAGCAGTACTTC. It translates to CASSPRTGGVYEQYF. The whole variable domain, remainder taken from reference TRBV9 and TRBJ2-7, is DSGVTQTPKHLITATGQRVTLRCSPRSGDLSVYWYQQSLDQGLQFLIQYYNGEERAKGNILERFSAQQFPDLHSELNLSSLELGDSALYFCASSPRTGGVYEQYFGPGTRLTVT.

The chain couples TRBV7-2 to TRBJ2-5; 8 positions match TRBD2. V lost 7 bases to trimming and J lost 0 bases; unmatched junction nucleotides: 4. The CDR3 has 14 residues. From germline, CDR1 is SGHTA and CDR2 FQGNSA. The CDR3 DNA sequence: TGTGCCAGCAAAGCGGGAGAGTACCAAGAGACCCAGTACTTC. This encodes CASKAGEYQETQYF. The full variable domain, its missing parts supplied by reference TRBV7-2 and TRBJ2-5, is GAGVSQSPSNKVTEKGKDVELRCDPISGHTALYWYRQSLGQGLEFLIYFQGNSAPDKSGLPSDRFSAERTGGSVSTLTIQRTQQEDSAVYLCASKAGEYQETQYFGPGTRLLVL.

The chain uses TRBV5-5 and TRBJ2-7; 9 nucleotides line up with TRBD1. This CDR3 contains 15 residues. J gave up 2 bases and V 1 base, and 4 bases lay outside the gene matches. The V gene's germline CDR1 is SGHKS and CDR2 YYEKEE (reference sequence). CDR3 nucleotides: TGTGCCAGCAGCTTGTGGGACAGGGCAACCTACGAGCAGTACTTC. As protein: CASSLWDRATYEQYF.

This clone was found once. V usage is TRBV7-9 and J usage is TRBJ2-7; a weak D match, TRBD2 (6 bases). Trimming shortened V by 5 bases and J by 5 bases, and 10 bases separated the two germline ends. Germline lookup yields CDR1 SEHNR and CDR2 FQNEAQ (reference sequence). The CDR3 runs 12 residues. CDR3 nucleotide sequence: TGTGCCAGCAGCGTAGGAGGGGACGAGCAGTACTTC. This encodes CASSVGGDEQYF. The variable domain in full, completed from reference TRBV7-9 and TRBJ2-7, reads DTGVSQNPRHKITKRGQNVTFRCDPISEHNRLYWYRQTLGQGPEFLTYFQNEAQLEKSRLLSDRFSAERPKGSFSTLEIQRTEQGDSAMYLCASSVGGDEQYFGPGTRLTVT.

The chain recombines TRBV19 with TRBJ2-4, with TRBD2 matching 7 bases. The V gene end was trimmed by 1 base and the J gene end by 7 bases; junction bases not matched to a gene: 1. This CDR3 spans 13 amino acids. Germline assignment: CDR1 LNHDA and CDR2 SQIVND (reference sequence). The CDR3 here is CASSIVGGNIQYF. The CDR3 DNA follows: TGTGCCAGTAGTATAGTGGGGGGGAACATTCAGTACTTC.

The J gene is TRBJ2-1, the V gene TRBV14, with D tentatively TRBD1 (6 bases). From germline, CDR1 is SGHDN and CDR2 FVKESK. V was cut by 4 bases and J by 0 bases, with 10 bases left in between. The CDR3 has 15 residues. In DNA, the CDR3 is TGTGCCAGCAGCCCAGGGGATAGCTCCTACAATGAGCAGTTCTTC. It is translated as CASSPGDSSYNEQFF.

V usage is TRBV11-2 and J usage is TRBJ2-2; D may match TRBD1 or TRBD2 (5 bases each). The CDR3 length is 17 residues. From germline, CDR1 is SGHAT and CDR2 FQNNGV. V was clipped by 1 base and J by 3 bases, with 15 bases between them. The CDR3 loop reads CASSLVQARGYTGELFF. The CDR3 nucleotides are TGTGCCAGCAGCTTAGTACAGGCGAGGGGTTACACCGGGGAGCTGTTTTTT.

The chain couples TRBV5-3 to TRBJ2-1; the D gene is possibly TRBD2 (5 bases). TRBV5-3 qualifies as an ORF whose function is uncertain. The CDR3 spans 16 residues. V shed 3 bases and J shed 9 bases, with 22 bases lying between them. CDR3 DNA sequence: TGTGCCAGAAGCTATGTGGAACCACACGCTCGGGGTGAGCAGTTCTTC. As protein: CARSYVEPHARGEQFF.

This rearrangement joins TRBV2 to TRBJ1-5; 7 nucleotides align to TRBD1. Germline loops: CDR1 SNHLY, CDR2 FYNNEI. V shed 4 bases, J shed 3 bases, and the junction held 9 bases outside the gene matches. This CDR3 is built from 16 residues. CDR3 protein: CASSGTGTVVNQPQHF. CDR3 nucleotides: TGTGCCAGCAGTGGCACCGGGACAGTAGTCAATCAGCCCCAGCATTTT.

The J gene is TRBJ2-1, the V gene TRBV9; D possibly corresponds to TRBD2 (6 bases). This CDR3 contains 12 residues. With 4 bases removed from V and 10 bases from J, the gap between germline ends came to 12 bases. Germline-derived CDR1 and CDR2 are SGDLS and YYNGEE. The CDR3 loop reads CASSPGTGEQFF. The CDR3 region has the DNA TGTGCCAGCAGCCCGGGGACTGGCGAGCAGTTCTTC.

This sequence joins TRBV9 and TRBJ2-3; D is uncertain. V lost 4 bases and J lost 0, with 9 bases in between. The length of the CDR3 is 14 residues. Looked up from germline, CDR1 is SGDLS and CDR2 is YYNGEE. In nucleotides, the CDR3 is TGTGCCAGCAGCCCGAGAGCTAGCACAGATACGCAGTATTTT. This encodes CASSPRASTDTQYF.

The chain uses TRBV29-1 and TRBJ2-1; 9 bases match TRBD2. This CDR3 region has 17 residues. Germline lookup yields CDR1 SQVTM and CDR2 ANQGSEA. V was clipped by 1 base and J by 2 bases; unmatched bases: 9. The CDR3 region has the DNA TGCAGCGTTGAAGGAGGTTGGGCTAGCGGGGCCTACAATGAGCAGTTCTTC. Protein: CSVEGGWASGAYNEQFF.

The chain is built from TRBV4-2 and TRBJ2-7; no clear D. Trimming stripped 1 base from V and 1 base from J, with 8 bases between. Germline V gives CDR1 LGHNA, CDR2 YNFKEQ. The CDR3 loop spans 14 amino acids. The CDR3 loop is CASSQGGQSYEQYF. CDR3 nucleotides: TGTGCCAGCAGCCAAGGCGGCCAATCCTACGAGCAGTACTTC.

As to this clone: The sample has other DNA sequences that encode this CDR3 too. The chain has TRBV4-1 and TRBJ2-7; 9 bases are shared with TRBD2. This CDR3 comprises 15 residues. The ends lost 1 base at V and 4 bases at J; junction bases unmatched: 5. Germline loops: CDR1 MGHRA, CDR2 YSYEKL. CDR3 region: CASSQGAGGSYEQYF. In DNA form, the CDR3 reads TGCGCCAGCAGCCAAGGCGCGGGAGGGTCTTACGAGCAGTACTTC.

The chain combines TRBV19 with TRBJ2-7; TRBD2 might be the D (6 bases). Trimming took off 3 bases at V and 4 bases at J, with 13 bases between the two ends. The length of the CDR3 is 14 residues. CDR1 is LNHDA and CDR2 is SQIVND in the germline V gene (reference sequence). The CDR3 sequence is CASSIRDSMYEQYF. CDR3 bases: TGTGCCAGTAGTATTCGGGACTCCATGTACGAGCAGTACTTC.